These T cell receptor beta chains were read from a single sample in a study of CD8 T cells in ankylosing spondylitis. TCRdb fed the 5' RACE reads into MiXCR, producing one record per CDR3 protein. The repertoire holds about 350,000 distinct CDR3 sequences, with 20% to 25% as singletons. Sequencing was performed on blood, either unsorted or a sorted T cell fraction (not recorded which). All receptors derive from a male donor with ankylosing spondylitis or in good health (not recorded which). The CDR3 runs from the conserved cysteine through the conserved F or W. A D gene is named only where the DNA matches it firmly. Only part of the rows carry a size: once, few, many, or a class if the clone is expanded.

V gene	J gene	clone size	D gene	CDR3 DNA	CDR3 protein
TRBV11-2	TRBJ2-1	few	TRBD2	TGTGCCAGCAGCTCTGAGGCGGGACTAGTCTCGAATGAGCAGTTCTTC	CASSSEAGLVSNEQFF
TRBV4-1	TRBJ2-5	few	TRBD2	TGCGCCAGCAGCCAAGATGGGTACGGGGGGGCCCCGGAGACCCAGTACTTC	CASSQDGYGGAPETQYF
TRBV11-2	TRBJ2-3	few	-	TGTGCCAGCAGCTCGAATGGGGTGGATACGCAGTATTTT	CASSSNGVDTQYF
TRBV12-3/TRBV12-4	TRBJ2-1	-	-	TGTGCCAGCACCTTTGACACTTCCTACAATGAGCAGTTCTTC	CASTFDTSYNEQFF
TRBV27	TRBJ1-2	-	TRBD1	TGTGCCAGCAGTATAAGGGGGCCCGGTTATGGCTACACCTTC	CASSIRGPGYGYTF
TRBV12-5	TRBJ1-6	few	-	TGTGCTAGTGACCCGATGGACAGCGATCACTATAATTCACCCCTCCACTTT	CASDPMDSDHYNSPLHF
TRBV18	TRBJ2-7	few	TRBD1	TGTGCCAGCTCACCGGGACAGCTACGAGGGACCTACGAGCAGTACTTC	CASSPGQLRGTYEQYF
TRBV20-1	TRBJ2-7	-	-	TGCAGTGCTAGGTTGGGCCTTACAGGGATCTACGAGCAGTACTTC	CSARLGLTGIYEQYF
TRBV7-9	TRBJ2-3	-	-	TGTGCCAGCAGCTTAGCCCAGGGTTCAGATACGCAGTATTTT	CASSLAQGSDTQYF
TRBV6-2/TRBV6-3	TRBJ2-2	-	TRBD1	TGTGCCAGCAGTTTGACAGGGCGGTTTGGCACCGGGGAGCTGTTTTTT	CASSLTGRFGTGELFF
TRBV6-5	TRBJ1-1	-	-	TGTGCCAGCAGTTACAAGGGGGGTGAGGGTGAAGCTTTCTTT	CASSYKGGEGEAFF
TRBV12-3/TRBV12-4	TRBJ1-3	few	-	TGTGCCAGCAGAAACGCCGGCTCTGGAAACACCATATATTTT	CASRNAGSGNTIYF
TRBV11-2	TRBJ2-1	-	-	TGTGCCAGCAGCTTCTTAGACGGATACAATGAGCAGTTCTTC	CASSFLDGYNEQFF
TRBV4-1	TRBJ2-7	-	TRBD2	TGCGCCAGCAGCCAAGTGGGAGGGGCGGGTTACGAGCAGTACTTC	CASSQVGGAGYEQYF
TRBV9	TRBJ1-3	-	-	TGTGCCAGCAGCCCCACCTCTGGAAACACCATATATTTT	CASSPTSGNTIYF
TRBV12-3/TRBV12-4	TRBJ2-7	few	TRBD1	TGTGCCAGCAGTTTGGGGACAGGGAACTTGGGCGACGAGCAGTACTTC	CASSLGTGNLGDEQYF
TRBV6-5	TRBJ1-1	few	-	TGTGCCAGCAGTTACGAGGGGGGCGGAACTGAAGCTTTCTTT	CASSYEGGGTEAFF
TRBV5-1	TRBJ2-3	few	-	TGCGCCAGCAGCTTGGCCCTTAAACACGCAGATACGCAGTATTTT	CASSLALKHADTQYF
TRBV4-1	TRBJ2-7	-	-	TGCGCCAGCAGCCAAGATTGGGTCAGCCTGTACTTC	CASSQDWVSLYF
TRBV3-1	TRBJ2-3	few	-	TGTGCCAGCAACCAGGGGGGAGGGACAGATACGCAGTATTTT	CASNQGGGTDTQYF
TRBV10-3	TRBJ1-2	few	TRBD1	TGTGCCATCAGTGATCAGGGGGCCCACTATGGCTACACCTTC	CAISDQGAHYGYTF
TRBV12-3/TRBV12-4	TRBJ2-1	-	TRBD2	TGTGCCAGCAGGCAAGCGGGGGGCGCCTACAATGAGCAGTTCTTC	CASRQAGGAYNEQFF
TRBV7-9	TRBJ1-4	few	TRBD1	TGTGCCAGCAGCTCTACCGGACAGGGGACTAATGAAAAACTGTTTTTT	CASSSTGQGTNEKLFF
TRBV12-3/TRBV12-4	TRBJ2-1	-	-	TGTGCCAGCAGTTTAGTAGTTGGGAATGAGCAGTTCTTC	CASSLVVGNEQFF
TRBV12-3/TRBV12-4	TRBJ2-3	few	-	TGTGCCAGCAGCCCCAGCGTTTTAGGGACAGATACGCAGTATTTT	CASSPSVLGTDTQYF
TRBV20-1	TRBJ2-7	few	TRBD1	TGCAGTGCCATGACAGGGCTAATTCCCTACGAGCAGTACTTC	CSAMTGLIPYEQYF
TRBV28	TRBJ2-7	-	TRBD2	TGTGCCAGCAGTTTATGGCGGGGGGCCTCCTACGAGCAGTACTTC	CASSLWRGASYEQYF
TRBV12-3/TRBV12-4	TRBJ2-2	few	TRBD2	TGTGCCAGCACTTCCGAGCGGGGGGGCTTTAACGGGGAGCTGTTTTTT	CASTSERGGFNGELFF
TRBV11-2	TRBJ2-1	few	TRBD2	TGTGCCAGCAGGGGACTAGCGGGGCCTAGCTCCTACAATGAGCAGTTCTTC	CASRGLAGPSSYNEQFF
TRBV29-1	TRBJ2-1	few	-	TGCAGCGCCGCGGAGTACAATGAGCAGTTCTTC	CSAAEYNEQFF
TRBV5-1	TRBJ2-2	-	-	TGCGCCAGCAGCTTGCCTCGTGCCGGAGTCGCGAACACCGGGGAGCTGTTTTTT	CASSLPRAGVANTGELFF
TRBV7-9	TRBJ2-1	-	-	TGTGCCAGCAGCATAGCGGTGGGGGTGCCTACATTGGAGCAGTTCTTC	CASSIAVGVPTLEQFF
TRBV12-3/TRBV12-4	TRBJ2-7	-	TRBD1	TGTGCCAGCAGACCGGACAGGCTTGCCTACGAGCAGTACTTC	CASRPDRLAYEQYF
TRBV7-3	TRBJ1-1	few	-	TGTGCCAGCAGCCCCGCGGGGTATTCCACTGAAGCTTTCTTT	CASSPAGYSTEAFF
TRBV20-1	TRBJ2-1	-	-	TGCAGTGCTATAAGGTGGGCTGGGAAGGACAATGAGCAGTTCTTC	CSAIRWAGKDNEQFF
TRBV20-1	TRBJ2-7	few	-	TGCAGTGCTAGAGATATGGGGGCCTACGAGCAGTACTTC	CSARDMGAYEQYF
TRBV7-9	TRBJ2-7	-	-	TGTGCCAGCAGCCCGACCCCCGCAGGGATCAACGAGCAGTACTTC	CASSPTPAGINEQYF
TRBV6-1	TRBJ1-4	few	-	TGTGCCAGCGCCGGGGGGCTGCAGGAAAAACTGTTTTTT	CASAGGLQEKLFF
TRBV20-1	TRBJ2-7	few	TRBD1	TGCAGTGCTAGAGATTTGGGACAGGGTCTTTACGAGCAGTACTTC	CSARDLGQGLYEQYF
TRBV12-3/TRBV12-4	TRBJ1-1	few	-	TGTGCCAGCAGGTCTGGGGGCTTATTGATCACTGAAGCTTTCTTT	CASRSGGLLITEAFF
TRBV20-1	TRBJ2-3	few	-	TGCAGTGCTAGAGATTACACAGACGAGACAGATACGCAGTATTTT	CSARDYTDETDTQYF
TRBV9	TRBJ2-1	few	TRBD2	TGTGCCAGCGCCATCGAGCGGGGGGGCTGGTACAATGAGCAGTTCTTC	CASAIERGGWYNEQFF
TRBV20-1	TRBJ2-3	-	-	TGCAGTGCTAGATCCAGGGGTCGGGCAGATACGCAGTATTTT	CSARSRGRADTQYF
TRBV12-3/TRBV12-4	TRBJ2-7	-	-	TGTGCCAGCAGTCAAACCGTTGGCTCCTACGAGCAGTACTTC	CASSQTVGSYEQYF
TRBV30	TRBJ2-7	-	TRBD1	TGTGCCTGGAGTCAGGGGGCGGTCGAGCAGTACTTC	CAWSQGAVEQYF
TRBV7-9	TRBJ2-5	few	-	TGTGCCAGCAACCCATCAGGGGCCTGGGAGACCCAGTACTTC	CASNPSGAWETQYF
TRBV5-1	TRBJ2-1	-	TRBD1	TGCGCCAGCAGATTGACAGGGGGGAATGAGCAGTTCTTC	CASRLTGGNEQFF
TRBV7-4	TRBJ1-6	few	-	TGTGCCAGCAGCTTATGCCTGGAGGCCAATTCACCCCTCCACTTT	CASSLCLEANSPLHF
TRBV2	TRBJ1-2	few	-	TGTGCCACCGGGGAGGACTATGGCTACACCTTC	CATGEDYGYTF
TRBV29-1	TRBJ2-7	few	-	TGCAGCGTTGAAGAGGACACCTCCTACGAGCAGTACTTC	CSVEEDTSYEQYF
TRBV5-6	TRBJ1-4	-	-	TGTGCCAGCAGCCATTGGGACTCGATAATTGCAACTAATGAAAAACTGTTTTTT	CASSHWDSIIATNEKLFF
TRBV29-1	TRBJ2-7	-	-	TGCAGCGTTGGGGGAATAGGACTCCCCTACGAGCAGTACTTC	CSVGGIGLPYEQYF
TRBV30	TRBJ2-3	few	-	TGTGCCTGGAGTGTAGCTTCAGGCATCGATACGCAGTATTTT	CAWSVASGIDTQYF
TRBV5-1	TRBJ2-1	few	TRBD2	TGCGCCAGCAGCTTGACTAGCGGGGACCTTGAACAGTTCTTC	CASSLTSGDLEQFF